The T cell receptor (beta chain) under discussion was sequenced for a study of blood T cells in healthy people across ages. Through a sample-barcoded 5' primer and a J-beta primer mix, a second PCR was run for roughly 6 to 11 cycles. A template-switch adaptor with 12 random nucleotides tagged each cDNA molecule. One entry per CDR3 protein results from TCRdb running MiXCR on the 5' RACE reads. The sample holds about 640,000 distinct CDR3 sequences; around 54% are singletons and the top ten take roughly 34%. Samples had at least 6 million PBMCs isolated from them. With each sample, at least 5.5 micrograms of total RNA were extracted. This CDR3 has 15 amino acids. Germline lookup yields CDR1 SEHNR and CDR2 FQNEAQ (reference sequence). Trimming left V 4 bases short and J 3 bases short, with 16 bases between.

This rearrangement joins TRBV7-9 to TRBJ2-7; TRBD2 might be the D (6 bases). The specimen was blood. The origin of this receptor is a man between 60 and 70 years old in good health. CDR3 residues: CASSYGTGASYEQYF. Written as DNA, the CDR3 is TGTGCCAGCAGCTACGGGACTGGGGCAAGCTACGAGCAGTACTTC.